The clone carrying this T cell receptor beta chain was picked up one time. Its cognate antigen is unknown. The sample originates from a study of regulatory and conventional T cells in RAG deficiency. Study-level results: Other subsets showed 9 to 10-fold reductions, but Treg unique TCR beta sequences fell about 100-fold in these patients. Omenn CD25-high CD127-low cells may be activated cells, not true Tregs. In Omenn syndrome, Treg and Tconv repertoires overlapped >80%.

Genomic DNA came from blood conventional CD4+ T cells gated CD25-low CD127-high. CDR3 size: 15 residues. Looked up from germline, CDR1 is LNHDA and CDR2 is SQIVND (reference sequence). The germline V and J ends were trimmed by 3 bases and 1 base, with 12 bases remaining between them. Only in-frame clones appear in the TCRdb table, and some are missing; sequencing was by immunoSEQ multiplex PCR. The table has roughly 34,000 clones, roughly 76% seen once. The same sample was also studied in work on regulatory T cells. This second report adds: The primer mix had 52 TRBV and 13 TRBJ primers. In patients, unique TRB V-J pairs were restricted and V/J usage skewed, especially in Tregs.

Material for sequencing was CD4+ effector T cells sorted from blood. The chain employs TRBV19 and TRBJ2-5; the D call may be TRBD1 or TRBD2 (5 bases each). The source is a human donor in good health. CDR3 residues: CASSISGQVQETQYF. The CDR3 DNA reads TGTGCCAGTAGTATTTCGGGGCAGGTCCAAGAGACCCAGTACTTC.